The 17 T cell receptor beta chains below all came from one sample that was sequenced in a study of control samples from healthy donors and cancer patients. Only in-frame clones appear in the TCRdb table, and some are missing; sequencing was by immunoSEQ multiplex PCR. The profile shows roughly 100,000 clones, around 89% of them singletons. The sample consisted of PBMCs. These receptors originate from a man aged 55 to 70 with lung cancer.

The chain recombines TRBV27 with TRBJ1-2; 7 bases agree with TRBD1. With 7 bases clipped from V and 4 bases from J, the junction kept 15 bases outside the gene matches. CDR1 and CDR2 from the germline V gene are MNHEY and SMNVEV (reference sequence). This CDR3 contains 16 residues. CDR3 protein: CASTHRSGDSFYGYTF. The CDR3 DNA reads TGTGCCAGCACCCATCGAAGCGGGGACAGCTTCTATGGCTACACCTTC.

The rearrangement joins TRBV5-8 to TRBJ1-2, with D hard to call. Germline values: CDR1 SGHTS, CDR2 YDEGEE. CDR3 length equals 13 residues. Trimming removed 3 bases at V and 5 bases at J, with 11 bases between. The CDR3 loop reads CASSSTAFYGYTF. In DNA, the CDR3 is TGTGCCAGCAGCTCCACGGCTTTTTATGGCTACACCTTC.

This chain joins TRBV24-1 and TRBJ2-5; 10 bases fit TRBD1. Unmatched junction bases numbered 7, after V lost 7 bases and J lost 6 bases. The germline gives CDR1 KGHDR, CDR2 SFDVKD. The CDR3 has 14 residues. CDR3: CATRAPGQGQTQYF. The CDR3 DNA reads as TGTGCCACCAGGGCCCCGGGACAGGGGCAGACCCAGTACTTC.

This sequence joins TRBV19 and TRBJ2-3, with D perhaps matching TRBD2 (6 bases). Trimming took off 2 bases at V and 10 bases at J, with 13 bases between the two ends. The CDR3 spans 13 residues. CDR1 is LNHDA, CDR2 SQIVND, per germline (reference sequence). The CDR3 DNA reads as TGTGCCAGTAGTATAACGGGGGAGGAGGCGCAGTATTTT. Its protein product is CASSITGEEAQYF.

This sequence joins TRBV3-1 (or the pseudogene TRBV3-2) and TRBJ1-1; D is unresolved. Trimming took 4 bases from V and 7 from J, leaving 13 bases between them. The CDR3 runs 13 residues. CDR1 is LGHDT, CDR2 YNNKEL, per germline (reference sequence). The DNA for the CDR3 is TGTGCCAGCAGCCCCGGGATTCCTCTTGAAGCTTTCTTT. Translated: CASSPGIPLEAFF.

The chain joins TRBV11-2 to TRBJ1-1; D gene ambiguous. Germline V gene data show CDR1 as SGHAT and CDR2 as FQNNGV. The V end was cut by 5 bases, the J end by 5 bases, with 9 bases between. The CDR3 contains 12 residues. Written as DNA, the CDR3 is TGTGCCAGCAGCCACGATGTGACTGAAGCTTTCTTT. As protein: CASSHDVTEAFF.

The rearrangement links TRBV9 to TRBJ1-4, with unresolved D. CDR3 size: 14 residues. Per germline, CDR1 SGDLS and CDR2 YYNGEE. Trimming left V 4 bases short and J 6 bases short, with 13 bases between. CDR3 sequence: CASSPADGYEKLFF. The CDR3 bases are TGTGCCAGCAGCCCCGCGGACGGGTATGAAAAACTGTTTTTT.

This chain connects TRBV11-3 to TRBJ2-2; TRBD1 is a possible D gene (5 bases). Trimming removed 6 bases from V and 6 bases from J, with 11 bases in between. Germline CDR1 is SGHNT and CDR2 is YENEEA. This CDR3 spans 13 amino acids. The CDR3 reads CASSTRVSGELFF. The DNA for the CDR3 is TGTGCCAGCAGTACCAGGGTATCCGGGGAGCTGTTTTTT.

The gene calls are TRBV25-1 and TRBJ2-7; 9 bases map to TRBD1. Trimming at V came to 4 bases and at J to 6 bases, leaving 16 bases not matched to a gene. The CDR3 has 17 amino acids. In germline, CDR1 is MGHDK, CDR2 SYGVNS. CDR3 protein: CASSVPLGRDRESEQYF. In DNA form, the CDR3 reads TGTGCCAGCAGTGTCCCGCTGGGTAGGGACAGGGAGTCCGAGCAGTACTTC.

The chain couples TRBV7-3 to TRBJ2-1, with 8 bases that match TRBD2. There are 16 residues in the CDR3. J lost 5 bases, V lost 4 bases, and 10 bases had no gene match. In germline, CDR1 is SGHTA, CDR2 FQGTGA. This CDR3 reads CASSSRPGGGDNEQFF. In DNA form, the CDR3 reads TGTGCCAGCAGCTCTCGACCGGGAGGGGGGGACAATGAGCAGTTCTTC.

There are a few counts of this clone. The genes are TRBV11-2 and TRBJ2-1; 13 positions match TRBD2. CDR1 and CDR2 (germline): SGHAT, FQNNGV. This CDR3 contains 18 residues. J was trimmed by 4 bases and V by 5 bases; bases with no gene match: 11. CDR3 sequence (DNA): TGTGCCAGCAGCCCACTCGTTACTAGCGGGGGGGTATACAATGAGCAGTTCTTC. Protein sequence: CASSPLVTSGGVYNEQFF. Combining the CDR3 with reference TRBV11-2 and TRBJ2-1 gives the whole variable domain EAGVAQSPRYKIIEKRQSVAFWCNPISGHATLYWYQQILGQGPKLLIQFQNNGVVDDSQLPKDRFSAERLKGVDSTLKIQPAKLEDSAVYLCASSPLVTSGGVYNEQFFGPGTRLTVL.

The rearrangement links TRBV10-3 to TRBJ2-7; 7 positions agree with TRBD2. V shed 3 bases, J shed 0 bases, and the junction held 5 bases outside the gene matches. Germline V gene sequence: CDR1 ENHRY, CDR2 SYGVKD. The CDR3 covers 15 residues. As DNA, the CDR3 is TGTGCCATCAGTGATGCGGGAGCCGGCTCCTACGAGCAGTACGTC. Translated, it gives CAISDAGAGSYEQYV.

This clone has only a few counts. V usage is TRBV11-3 and J usage is TRBJ2-7, with D tentatively TRBD2 (5 bases). The length of the CDR3 is 15 residues. V dropped 5 bases and J dropped 3 bases, with 17 bases sitting between them. Germline values: CDR1 SGHNT, CDR2 YENEEA. For the CDR3, the DNA is TGTGCCAGCAGCCTCGGGCTCTCGGGATACTACGAGCAGTACGTC. It encodes CASSLGLSGYYEQYV.

This rearrangement joins TRBV29-1 to TRBJ1-2; 10 bases are a match to TRBD1. The germline gives CDR1 SQVTM, CDR2 ANQGSEA. CDR3 size: 12 residues. With V trimmed by 6 bases and J by 10 bases, 8 bases remained unmatched. CDR3 amino acids: CSVTGTGDDYTF. CDR3 sequence (DNA): TGCAGCGTGACCGGGACAGGGGATGACTACACCTTC.

The rearrangement uses TRBV5-1 and TRBJ1-5; D gene unclear. This CDR3 is 13 amino acids long. Trimming left V 5 bases short and J 3 bases short, with 9 bases between. The germline V gene has CDR1 SGHRS and CDR2 YFSETQ. The CDR3 spells CASRAGNNQPQHF. The DNA for the CDR3 is TGCGCCAGCAGGGCAGGTAACAATCAGCCCCAGCATTTT.

V is TRBV5-8 and J is TRBJ2-3; 10 bases map to TRBD2. V lost 3 bases and J lost 5; bases outside the gene matches: 9. Germline CDR1 and CDR2: SGHTS and YDEGEE. The CDR3 contains 16 residues. The CDR3 bases are TGTGCCAGCAGCTACGGGTTTCTAGCGGGGGTAGATACGCAGTATTTT. Protein: CASSYGFLAGVDTQYF.

The CDR3 loop reads CASSPRTGMNTEAFF. The CDR3 coding sequence is TGTGCCAGCAGCCCGCGGACAGGGATGAACACTGAAGCTTTCTTT. The chain links TRBV9 to TRBJ1-1, with TRBD1 identical over 8 bases. The CDR3 runs 15 residues. Germline V CDR1 and CDR2: SGDLS, YYNGEE. Trimming at V came to 4 bases and at J to 0 bases, leaving 5 bases not matched to a gene.